These T cell receptor beta chains were read from a single sample in a study of T cells in Graves' hyperthyroidism and ophthalmopathy. In TCRdb, the multiplex PCR reads were re-called with MiXCR into one record per CDR3 protein. The sample shows around 520,000 distinct CDR3 sequences, around a quarter of them seen only once. Sequencing was performed on blood. The receptors originated from a woman younger than 45 with Graves' ophthalmopathy. Both conserved end residues are part of each CDR3. Each record gives: V gene, D gene, CDR3 length, clone size, J gene, CDR3 DNA, CDR3 protein. A D gene is named only where the DNA matches it firmly. Clone size is not always given. Where it is, it says once, few, many or a class for expanded clones.

v_gene: TRBV11-3
d_gene: -
len: 16
abundance: many
j_gene: TRBJ1-6
CDR3nt: TGTGCCAGCAGCTCGGGGACTGCCGCCTATAATTCACCCCTCCACTTT
CDR3aa: CASSSGTAAYNSPLHF

v_gene: TRBV6-1
d_gene: -
len: 13
abundance: -
j_gene: TRBJ2-7
CDR3nt: TGTGCCACCAGAGGAGGGATCTCCTACGAGCAGTACTTC
CDR3aa: CATRGGISYEQYF

v_gene: TRBV19
d_gene: TRBD1
len: 17
abundance: -
j_gene: TRBJ2-7
CDR3nt: TGTGCCACGAGGGGACAGGCCTCTCGGAATACGTCCTACGAGCAGTACTTC
CDR3aa: CATRGQASRNTSYEQYF

v_gene: TRBV7-2
d_gene: -
len: 15
abundance: many
j_gene: TRBJ1-2
CDR3nt: TGTGCCAGCAGCTTAAACATAGCGCAGCTTGGGGGCTACACCTTC
CDR3aa: CASSLNIAQLGGYTF

v_gene: TRBV5-1
d_gene: -
len: 15
abundance: few
j_gene: TRBJ1-3
CDR3nt: TGCGCCAGCAGCTTGGCCGGAAACTCTGGAAACACCATATATTTT
CDR3aa: CASSLAGNSGNTIYF

v_gene: TRBV6-2/TRBV6-3
d_gene: -
len: 14
abundance: -
j_gene: TRBJ2-2
CDR3nt: TGTGCCAGCAGAGCCGGTGGTTCTGCCGGGGAGCTGTTTTTT
CDR3aa: CASRAGGSAGELFF

v_gene: TRBV6-2/TRBV6-3
d_gene: -
len: 15
abundance: many
j_gene: TRBJ2-7
CDR3nt: TGTGCCAGCACCCAGGGAGCAGGGGACTTCTACGAGCAGTACTTC
CDR3aa: CASTQGAGDFYEQYF

v_gene: TRBV4-2
d_gene: -
len: 13
abundance: -
j_gene: TRBJ2-4
CDR3nt: TGTGCCAGCGGCATAGCGTCCAAAAACATTAAGTACTTC
CDR3aa: CASGIASKNIKYF

v_gene: TRBV20-1
d_gene: -
len: 13
abundance: many
j_gene: TRBJ1-1
CDR3nt: TGCAGTGCTAGACAAGTTGGGAACACTGAAGCTTTCTTT
CDR3aa: CSARQVGNTEAFF

v_gene: TRBV12-3/TRBV12-4
d_gene: TRBD1
len: 14
abundance: many
j_gene: TRBJ1-2
CDR3nt: TGTGCCAGCAGTTTATGGGACAGGGACTATGGCTACACCTTC
CDR3aa: CASSLWDRDYGYTF

v_gene: TRBV20-1
d_gene: -
len: 15
abundance: many
j_gene: TRBJ1-3
CDR3nt: TGCAGTGCTAGCCTCGGGGGGGGCACTGGAAACACCATATATTTT
CDR3aa: CSASLGGGTGNTIYF

v_gene: TRBV20-1
d_gene: -
len: 13
abundance: many
j_gene: TRBJ1-5
CDR3nt: TGCAGTGCTAGAGGGGGTAATCTTCAGCCCCAGCATTTT
CDR3aa: CSARGGNLQPQHF

v_gene: TRBV20-1
d_gene: TRBD1
len: 11
abundance: many
j_gene: TRBJ2-7
CDR3nt: TGCAGTGCTGACAGGGGCTACGAGCAGTACTTC
CDR3aa: CSADRGYEQYF

v_gene: TRBV12-3/TRBV12-4
d_gene: -
len: 15
abundance: few
j_gene: TRBJ2-7
CDR3nt: TGTGCCAGCAGTTTATATCTGGGTCCCCACTACGAGCAGTACTTC
CDR3aa: CASSLYLGPHYEQYF

v_gene: TRBV30
d_gene: -
len: 11
abundance: few
j_gene: TRBJ2-7
CDR3nt: TGTGCCTGGACTGACGGCTACGAGCAGTACTTC
CDR3aa: CAWTDGYEQYF

v_gene: TRBV12-3/TRBV12-4
d_gene: -
len: 11
abundance: many
j_gene: TRBJ1-2
CDR3nt: TGTGCCAGCGCGATTTATCCTGGCTACACCTTC
CDR3aa: CASAIYPGYTF

v_gene: TRBV7-3
d_gene: -
len: 14
abundance: many
j_gene: TRBJ2-7
CDR3nt: TGTGCCAGCAGTTCCGAGGGACGGAACTACGAGCAGTACTTC
CDR3aa: CASSSEGRNYEQYF

v_gene: TRBV3-1
d_gene: -
len: 15
abundance: few
j_gene: TRBJ1-5
CDR3nt: TGTGCCAGCAGCCCGGGGGGGGGCGCGGGTCAGCCCCAGCATTTT
CDR3aa: CASSPGGGAGQPQHF

v_gene: TRBV6-5
d_gene: TRBD1
len: 14
abundance: many
j_gene: TRBJ1-2
CDR3nt: TGTGCCAGCAGTTGGGACAGGGTTAACTATGGCTACACCTTC
CDR3aa: CASSWDRVNYGYTF

v_gene: TRBV12-3/TRBV12-4
d_gene: -
len: 16
abundance: many
j_gene: TRBJ1-2
CDR3nt: TGTGCCAGCAGTTTAGACATCACCGGGACACGTTATGGCTACACCTTC
CDR3aa: CASSLDITGTRYGYTF

v_gene: TRBV12-3/TRBV12-4
d_gene: -
len: 14
abundance: many
j_gene: TRBJ2-7
CDR3nt: TGTGCCAGCAGTTATGGACCCTCCCTTTACGAGCAGTACTTC
CDR3aa: CASSYGPSLYEQYF

v_gene: TRBV30
d_gene: -
len: 14
abundance: many
j_gene: TRBJ1-3
CDR3nt: TGTGCCTGGAGTGTCCAGGGCTCTGGAAACACCATATATTTT
CDR3aa: CAWSVQGSGNTIYF

v_gene: TRBV6-5
d_gene: -
len: 14
abundance: many
j_gene: TRBJ1-1
CDR3nt: TGTGCCAGCAGTCCCCGGGAAGGGGCCACTGAAGCTTTCTTT
CDR3aa: CASSPREGATEAFF

v_gene: TRBV30
d_gene: TRBD2
len: 13
abundance: few
j_gene: TRBJ2-7
CDR3nt: TGTGCCTGGTCGGCGGGAGGGCCTTACGAGCAGTACTTC
CDR3aa: CAWSAGGPYEQYF

v_gene: TRBV19
d_gene: TRBD1
len: 15
abundance: many
j_gene: TRBJ1-1
CDR3nt: TGTGCCAGTACCGACACAGGGGAGGGGAACACTGAAGCTTTCTTT
CDR3aa: CASTDTGEGNTEAFF

v_gene: TRBV11-1
d_gene: -
len: 15
abundance: -
j_gene: TRBJ2-7
CDR3nt: TGTGCCAGCAGTTCCGTCCGCAAATCCTCCTACGAGCAGTACTTC
CDR3aa: CASSSVRKSSYEQYF

v_gene: TRBV24-1
d_gene: -
len: 15
abundance: many
j_gene: TRBJ2-5
CDR3nt: TGTGCCACCAGTGGACGGTCCGCCGACCAAGAGACCCAGTACTTC
CDR3aa: CATSGRSADQETQYF

v_gene: TRBV10-3
d_gene: -
len: 16
abundance: many
j_gene: TRBJ2-5
CDR3nt: TGTGCCATCAGTGTTTTGTTTGATGATTTGCAAGAGACCCAGTACTTC
CDR3aa: CAISVLFDDLQETQYF

v_gene: TRBV12-3/TRBV12-4
d_gene: -
len: 15
abundance: many
j_gene: TRBJ2-4
CDR3nt: TGTGCCAGCAGTTTAATGCGGGGCTCCAAAAACATTCAGTACTTC
CDR3aa: CASSLMRGSKNIQYF

v_gene: TRBV5-4
d_gene: -
len: 15
abundance: few
j_gene: TRBJ2-5
CDR3nt: TGTGCCAGCAGCGAGATCGGCAGGGGACAAGAGACCCAGTACTTC
CDR3aa: CASSEIGRGQETQYF

v_gene: TRBV15
d_gene: -
len: 12
abundance: few
j_gene: TRBJ2-5
CDR3nt: TGTGCCACCAGCAGGGTGAAGGAGACCCAGTACTTC
CDR3aa: CATSRVKETQYF

v_gene: TRBV7-6
d_gene: -
len: 15
abundance: few
j_gene: TRBJ1-1
CDR3nt: TGTGCCAGCAGCGGCCCGGCGGGTCGGAACACTGAAGCTTTCTTT
CDR3aa: CASSGPAGRNTEAFF

v_gene: TRBV20-1
d_gene: TRBD2
len: 13
abundance: many
j_gene: TRBJ2-7
CDR3nt: TGCAGTGCTAGTCTAGCGGCTTCCTACGAGCAGTACTTC
CDR3aa: CSASLAASYEQYF

v_gene: TRBV28
d_gene: -
len: 15
abundance: -
j_gene: TRBJ1-5
CDR3nt: TGTGCCAGCAGTTCCACATCAGGGTGGGGGCAGCCCCAGCATTTT
CDR3aa: CASSSTSGWGQPQHF

v_gene: TRBV12-3/TRBV12-4
d_gene: -
len: 15
abundance: few
j_gene: TRBJ2-5
CDR3nt: TGTGCCAGCAGTTCCCGCGGACCCCGGGAAGAGACCCAGTACTTC
CDR3aa: CASSSRGPREETQYF

v_gene: TRBV6-1
d_gene: -
len: 17
abundance: many
j_gene: TRBJ1-5
CDR3nt: TGTGCCAGCAGTGGGTCAGGGGATATTTGGAGCAATCAGCCCCAGCATTTT
CDR3aa: CASSGSGDIWSNQPQHF

v_gene: TRBV2
d_gene: TRBD1
len: 12
abundance: -
j_gene: TRBJ2-7
CDR3nt: TGTGCCAGCAGAGAAGGGGGCCCCGAGCAGTACTTC
CDR3aa: CASREGGPEQYF

v_gene: TRBV19
d_gene: -
len: 14
abundance: many
j_gene: TRBJ2-5
CDR3nt: TGTGCCAGTAGTATAGCCGGCAGCCAAGAGACCCAGTACTTC
CDR3aa: CASSIAGSQETQYF

v_gene: TRBV25-1
d_gene: -
len: 15
abundance: -
j_gene: TRBJ1-3
CDR3nt: TGTGCCAGTAGCGAGGACATCTGGACTGGAAACACCATATATTTT
CDR3aa: CASSEDIWTGNTIYF

v_gene: TRBV6-5
d_gene: -
len: 18
abundance: many
j_gene: TRBJ1-5
CDR3nt: TGTGCCAGCAGTCCATTATACTTCAGTAGGGATAGCAATCAGCCCCAGCATTTT
CDR3aa: CASSPLYFSRDSNQPQHF

v_gene: TRBV19
d_gene: -
len: 16
abundance: -
j_gene: TRBJ2-2
CDR3nt: TGTGCCAGTAGTATGCACAGCGGAAAGAACACCGGGGAGCTGTTTTTT
CDR3aa: CASSMHSGKNTGELFF

v_gene: TRBV2
d_gene: TRBD1
len: 20
abundance: -
j_gene: TRBJ1-1
CDR3nt: TGTGCCAGCAGTAGAACCAGAGTCCGGGACAGGGGGCTAGTGAACACTGAAGCTTTCTTT
CDR3aa: CASSRTRVRDRGLVNTEAFF

v_gene: TRBV12-3/TRBV12-4
d_gene: TRBD1
len: 13
abundance: few
j_gene: TRBJ1-2
CDR3nt: TGTGCCAGCAGTCGACAGGGACCCTCGGGCTACACCTTC
CDR3aa: CASSRQGPSGYTF

v_gene: TRBV29-1
d_gene: -
len: 11
abundance: few
j_gene: TRBJ1-1
CDR3nt: TGCAGCGTTGAAGGGGGGAACGAAGCTTTCTTT
CDR3aa: CSVEGGNEAFF

v_gene: TRBV29-1
d_gene: -
len: 12
abundance: few
j_gene: TRBJ2-7
CDR3nt: TGCAGCGTTAAGGACGGAGGCTACGAGCAGTACTTC
CDR3aa: CSVKDGGYEQYF

v_gene: TRBV6-1
d_gene: -
len: 15
abundance: -
j_gene: TRBJ2-7
CDR3nt: TGTGCCAGCAGCGACGGTAACCTAGTAGGCTACGAGCAGTACTTC
CDR3aa: CASSDGNLVGYEQYF

v_gene: TRBV12-3/TRBV12-4
d_gene: -
len: 13
abundance: medium-sized
j_gene: TRBJ1-1
CDR3nt: TGTGCCAGCAGTTGGGGCTTGAACACTGAAGCTTTCTTT
CDR3aa: CASSWGLNTEAFF

v_gene: TRBV20-1
d_gene: TRBD1
len: 13
abundance: many
j_gene: TRBJ2-5
CDR3nt: TGCAGTGTGGGCGGACAGGGAATAGAGACCCAGTACTTC
CDR3aa: CSVGGQGIETQYF

v_gene: TRBV29-1
d_gene: TRBD1
len: 14
abundance: many
j_gene: TRBJ1-1
CDR3nt: TGCAGCGTTGCGGGACAGCGTATGAACACTGAAGCTTTCTTT
CDR3aa: CSVAGQRMNTEAFF

v_gene: TRBV3-1
d_gene: -
len: 15
abundance: few
j_gene: TRBJ1-2
CDR3nt: TGTGCCAGCAGCCAAGGGGGGACCCACGGCTATGGCTACACCTTC
CDR3aa: CASSQGGTHGYGYTF

v_gene: TRBV20-1
d_gene: -
len: 14
abundance: many
j_gene: TRBJ2-7
CDR3nt: TGCAGTGCTAGAGGGTGGGGTAGGGGCTACGAGCAGTACTTC
CDR3aa: CSARGWGRGYEQYF

v_gene: TRBV5-5
d_gene: -
len: 13
abundance: many
j_gene: TRBJ1-1
CDR3nt: TGTGCCAGCAGCTTTTTTATAGACACTGAAGCTTTCTTT
CDR3aa: CASSFFIDTEAFF

v_gene: TRBV20-1
d_gene: TRBD1
len: 15
abundance: many
j_gene: TRBJ2-5
CDR3nt: TGCAGTGCTAGAGAGGGACAGTTTTTGTGGGAGACCCAGTACTTC
CDR3aa: CSAREGQFLWETQYF

v_gene: TRBV6-5
d_gene: -
len: 11
abundance: many
j_gene: TRBJ2-7
CDR3nt: TGTGCCAGCAGTATCGGGGCCGAGCAGTACTTC
CDR3aa: CASSIGAEQYF

v_gene: TRBV6-5
d_gene: -
len: 15
abundance: -
j_gene: TRBJ1-2
CDR3nt: TGTGCCAGCAGTTACTCCGGTCCACCGAACTATGGCTACACCTTC
CDR3aa: CASSYSGPPNYGYTF

v_gene: TRBV20-1
d_gene: -
len: 16
abundance: many
j_gene: TRBJ2-6
CDR3nt: TGCAGTGCTGCCCTAACAGGTCGCTCTGGGGCCAACGTCCTGACTTTC
CDR3aa: CSAALTGRSGANVLTF

v_gene: TRBV12-3/TRBV12-4
d_gene: -
len: 15
abundance: many
j_gene: TRBJ1-3
CDR3nt: TGTGCCAGCAGTCCCCGCAAAGGCGCTCGGGACACCATATATTTT
CDR3aa: CASSPRKGARDTIYF

v_gene: TRBV12-3/TRBV12-4
d_gene: -
len: 16
abundance: few
j_gene: TRBJ1-1
CDR3nt: -
CDR3aa: CASTFGPGGMGTEAFF